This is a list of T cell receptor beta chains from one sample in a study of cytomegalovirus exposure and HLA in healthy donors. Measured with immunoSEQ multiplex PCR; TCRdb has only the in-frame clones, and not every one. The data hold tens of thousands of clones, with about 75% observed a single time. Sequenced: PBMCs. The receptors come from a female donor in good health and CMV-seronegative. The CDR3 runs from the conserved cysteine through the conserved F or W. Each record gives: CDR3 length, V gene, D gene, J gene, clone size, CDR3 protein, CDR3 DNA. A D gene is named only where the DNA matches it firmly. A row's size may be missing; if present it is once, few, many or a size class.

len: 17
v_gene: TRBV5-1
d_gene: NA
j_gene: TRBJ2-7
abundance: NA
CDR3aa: CASSPLRGAVRSYEQYF
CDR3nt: TGCGCCAGCAGCCCGCTCCGGGGAGCGGTAAGATCCTACGAGCAGTACTTC

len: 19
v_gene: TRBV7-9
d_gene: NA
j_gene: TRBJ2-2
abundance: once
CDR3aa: CASSWVRDIGSLNTGELFF
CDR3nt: TGTGCCAGCAGCTGGGTAAGGGACATCGGGTCCCTGAACACCGGGGAGCTGTTTTTT

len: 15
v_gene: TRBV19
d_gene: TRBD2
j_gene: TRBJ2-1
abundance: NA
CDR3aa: CASSSSGRAHNEQFF
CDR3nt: TGTGCCAGTAGTTCTAGCGGGAGGGCCCACAATGAGCAGTTCTTC

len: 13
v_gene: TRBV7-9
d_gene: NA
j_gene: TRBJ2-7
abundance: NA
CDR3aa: CASSAVDSDEQYF
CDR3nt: TGTGCCAGCAGCGCGGTTGACAGTGACGAGCAGTACTTC

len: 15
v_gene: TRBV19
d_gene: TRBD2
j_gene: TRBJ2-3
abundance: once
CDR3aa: CASSIERGGKNTQYF
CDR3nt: TGTGCCAGTAGTATTGAGCGGGGGGGCAAAAATACGCAGTATTTT

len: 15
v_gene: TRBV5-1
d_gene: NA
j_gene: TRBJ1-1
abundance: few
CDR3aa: CASSAGRVRNTEAFF
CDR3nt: TGCGCCAGCAGCGCCGGGAGAGTTCGGAACACTGAAGCTTTCTTT

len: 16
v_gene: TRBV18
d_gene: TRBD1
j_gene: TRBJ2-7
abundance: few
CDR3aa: CASSPLRGRYSYEQYF
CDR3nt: TGTGCCAGCTCACCTTTGAGGGGGCGATACTCCTACGAGCAGTACTTC

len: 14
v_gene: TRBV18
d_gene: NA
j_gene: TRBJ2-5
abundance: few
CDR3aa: CASSPRVYQETQYF
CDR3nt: TGTGCCAGCTCTCCCAGGGTTTACCAAGAGACCCAGTACTTC

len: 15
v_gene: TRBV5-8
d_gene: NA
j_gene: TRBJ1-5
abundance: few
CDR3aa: CASSLGTDSNQPQHF
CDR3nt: TGTGCCAGCAGCTTGGGGACAGATAGCAATCAGCCCCAGCATTTT

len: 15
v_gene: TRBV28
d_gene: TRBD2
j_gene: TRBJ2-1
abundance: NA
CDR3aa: CASSLSLAVSNEQFF
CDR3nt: TGTGCCAGCAGTTTGAGTCTAGCGGTTAGCAATGAGCAGTTCTTC

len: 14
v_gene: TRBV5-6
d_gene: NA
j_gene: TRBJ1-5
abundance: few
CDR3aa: CASSFFEGNQPQHF
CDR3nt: TGTGCCAGCAGCTTTTTCGAGGGCAATCAGCCCCAGCATTTT

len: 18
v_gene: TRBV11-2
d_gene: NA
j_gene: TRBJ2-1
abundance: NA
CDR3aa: CASSWGLGHPSSYNEQFF
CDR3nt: TGTGCCAGCAGCTGGGGGCTGGGACACCCGAGCTCCTACAATGAGCAGTTCTTC

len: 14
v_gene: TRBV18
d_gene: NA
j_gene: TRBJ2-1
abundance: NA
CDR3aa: CASSPPSGYNEQFF
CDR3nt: TGTGCCAGCTCACCACCGTCAGGCTACAATGAGCAGTTCTTC

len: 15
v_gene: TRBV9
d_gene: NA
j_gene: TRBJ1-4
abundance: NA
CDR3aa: CASSVGGTINEKLFF
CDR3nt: TGTGCCAGCAGCGTAGGAGGGACAATCAATGAAAAACTGTTTTTT

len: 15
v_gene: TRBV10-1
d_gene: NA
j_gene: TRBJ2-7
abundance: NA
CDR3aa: CASSRTGRGNYEQYF
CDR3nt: TGCGCCAGCAGTAGGACAGGGCGGGGGAACTACGAGCAGTACTTC

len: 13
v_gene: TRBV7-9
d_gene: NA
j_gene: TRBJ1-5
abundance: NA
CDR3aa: CASSLRGSQPQHF
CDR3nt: TGTGCCAGCAGCTTAAGGGGTAGTCAGCCCCAGCATTTT

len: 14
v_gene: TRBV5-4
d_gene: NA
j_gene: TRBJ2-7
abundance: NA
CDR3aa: CASSLEQASYEQYF
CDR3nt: TGTGCCAGCAGCTTGGAACAGGCTTCCTACGAGCAGTACTTC

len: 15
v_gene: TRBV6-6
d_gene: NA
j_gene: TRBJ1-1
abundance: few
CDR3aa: CASSYRDSPNTEAFF
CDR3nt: TGTGCCAGCAGTTACCGAGACAGCCCGAACACTGAAGCTTTCTTT

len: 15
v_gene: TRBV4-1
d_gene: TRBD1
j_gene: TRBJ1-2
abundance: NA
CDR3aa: CASSQRQGYDYGYTF
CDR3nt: TGCGCCAGCAGCCAAAGACAGGGGTATGACTATGGCTACACCTTC

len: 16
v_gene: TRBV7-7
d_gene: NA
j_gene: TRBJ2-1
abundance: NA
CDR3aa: CASSLVPQKDYNEQFF
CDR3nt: TGTGCTAGCAGCTTAGTACCCCAGAAAGATTACAATGAGCAGTTCTTC

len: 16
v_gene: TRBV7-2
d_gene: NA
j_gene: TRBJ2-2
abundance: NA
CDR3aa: CASIPPDRKNTGELFF
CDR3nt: TGTGCCAGCATCCCTCCCGACAGGAAGAACACCGGGGAGCTGTTTTTT

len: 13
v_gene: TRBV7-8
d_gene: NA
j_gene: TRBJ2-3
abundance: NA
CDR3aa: CASSSERTDTQYF
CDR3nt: TGTGCCAGCAGCTCAGAGAGGACAGATACGCAGTATTTT

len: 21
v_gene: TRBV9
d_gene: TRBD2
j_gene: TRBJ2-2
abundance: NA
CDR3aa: CASSPRLRGTSGSGNTGELFF
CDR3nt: TGTGCCAGCAGCCCCCGCCTCAGAGGGACTAGCGGGAGCGGGAACACCGGGGAGCTGTTTTTT

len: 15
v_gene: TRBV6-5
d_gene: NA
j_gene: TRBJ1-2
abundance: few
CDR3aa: CASRKGRDPPHGYTF
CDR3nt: TGTGCCAGCAGGAAAGGGCGGGATCCGCCTCATGGCTACACCTTC

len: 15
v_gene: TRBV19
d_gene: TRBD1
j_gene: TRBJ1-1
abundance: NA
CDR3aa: CASSIIGTGDPEAFF
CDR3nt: TGTGCCAGTAGTATCATCGGGACAGGGGACCCTGAAGCTTTCTTT

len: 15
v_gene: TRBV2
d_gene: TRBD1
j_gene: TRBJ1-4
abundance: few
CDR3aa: CASSDGGTGREKLFF
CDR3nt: TGTGCCAGCAGTGACGGTGGGACAGGGAGGGAAAAACTGTTTTTT

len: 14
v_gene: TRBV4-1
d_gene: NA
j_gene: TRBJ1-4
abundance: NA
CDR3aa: CASRVGPVDEKLFF
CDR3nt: TGCGCCAGCAGGGTGGGCCCGGTGGATGAAAAACTGTTTTTT

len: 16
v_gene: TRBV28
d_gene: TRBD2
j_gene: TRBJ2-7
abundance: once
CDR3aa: CASSSPASGRVHEQYF
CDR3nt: TGTGCCAGCAGCTCCCCCGCTAGCGGGAGGGTCCACGAGCAGTACTTC

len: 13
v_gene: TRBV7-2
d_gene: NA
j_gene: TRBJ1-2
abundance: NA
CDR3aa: CASSPTLLGGYTF
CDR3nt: TGTGCCAGCAGCCCAACCCTCCTAGGTGGCTACACCTTC